The entry below describes one T cell receptor (beta chain). Its target is unknown. Clones were sequenced by immunoSEQ multiplex PCR, and TCRdb holds only the in-frame ones, with some missing. In the table there are tens of thousands of clones, about 79% of which are singletons. CDR1 SGHDT and CDR2 YYEEEE come from the germline V gene. V lost 2 bases to trimming and J lost 2 bases, with 10 bases between them. This CDR3 region has 14 residues. These data belong to a study of radiotherapy plus CTLA-4 blockade in lung cancer. Overall study findings and caveats: TCR clones from tumors expanded in blood after radiotherapy plus ipilimumab.

The sequence derives from a human donor with non-small cell lung cancer who had a partial response to radiotherapy plus ipilimumab. Some clones in this sample may be carry-over from other donors' samples. The rearrangement uses TRBV5-6 and TRBJ2-5; possibly TRBD2 for D (6 bases). Sequenced material: peripheral blood, taken from a patient treated with radiotherapy plus ipilimumab. The CDR3 here is CASSLGDLQETQYF. The CDR3 nucleotides read TGTGCCAGCAGCTTAGGGGACTTACAAGAGACCCAGTACTTC.